The rows below give T cell receptor beta chains drawn from one sample of a study of blood T cell repertoires in COVID-19. The data were produced by immunoSEQ multiplex PCR, yet TCRdb's version contains in-frame clones alone and is incomplete. The sample records fewer than 250,000 clones, approximately 80% being singletons. The sequenced sample consisted of peripheral blood. Source of these receptors: a woman aged 45-65 years with acute or convalescent COVID-19. Each CDR3 is given with its conserved first and last residue. The D gene is left open where the match is weak. Only part of the rows carry a size: once, few, many, or a class if the clone is expanded.

cdr3_nt	cdr3_aa	j_call	v_call	clone_size	d_call
TGTGCCAGCAGCTTAGATGAACTCTTGAGGAAAGAAGCTTTCTTT	CASSLDELLRKEAFF	TRBJ1-1	TRBV7-6	.	.
TGTGCCACCAGTGAAACAGGGAATCGGCATCAGCCCCAGCATTTT	CATSETGNRHQPQHF	TRBJ1-5	TRBV24-1	.	.
TGTGCCAGCAGCCAAGATAGAGGTCTCTATGGCTACACCTTC	CASSQDRGLYGYTF	TRBJ1-2	TRBV14	.	.
TGTGCCAGCAGCTTAAGAGGCCCAGCGGACTGGGACAATGAGCAGTTCTTC	CASSLRGPADWDNEQFF	TRBJ2-1	TRBV11-2	.	.
TGTGCCACCAGCAGAGATCGGGGGAGCAAGGGCACTGAAGCTTTCTTT	CATSRDRGSKGTEAFF	TRBJ1-1	TRBV15	.	.
TGTGCCAGCAGTTACGGGGCGGAAAGTAGCACAGATACGCAGTATTTT	CASSYGAESSTDTQYF	TRBJ2-3	TRBV6-6	.	.
TGTGCCAGCAGTAGCAGGGACAGGGGGCCGAATTCACCCCTCCACTTT	CASSSRDRGPNSPLHF	TRBJ1-6	TRBV2	.	TRBD1
TGTGCCAGCAGCTCAACAGGGGGCTCTCAGCCCCAGCATTTT	CASSSTGGSQPQHF	TRBJ1-5	TRBV7-2	.	TRBD1
TGCGCCAGCAGCTTGGATCCAGGGGGCTACTATGGCTACACCTTC	CASSLDPGGYYGYTF	TRBJ1-2	TRBV5-1	.	TRBD1
TGTGCCAGCAGTTACGGAGCGGGAGAATCAGATACGCAGTATTTT	CASSYGAGESDTQYF	TRBJ2-3	TRBV6-2/TRBV6-3	.	TRBD2
TGTGCCAGCAGGCCCTCGGGAGATCCTTACAATGAGCAGTTCTTC	CASRPSGDPYNEQFF	TRBJ2-1	TRBV7-2	.	.
TGTGCCAGCAGTTTTGGGACTGAGAAAAACATTCAGTACTTC	CASSFGTEKNIQYF	TRBJ2-4	TRBV27	.	.
TGTGCCAGCAGCTCGGGACTAGCGGGAGGGCCTGATGGTTACGAGCAGTACTTC	CASSSGLAGGPDGYEQYF	TRBJ2-7	TRBV5-4	.	TRBD2
TGCGCCAGCAGCTTGGATCCAGGGTCGGGTGGCTACACCTTC	CASSLDPGSGGYTF	TRBJ1-2	TRBV5-1	.	.
TGCGCCAGCAGTGAGTCGGGACAGCCTGTCATTCAGTACTTC	CASSESGQPVIQYF	TRBJ2-4	TRBV10-1	.	TRBD1
TGCGCCAGCAGCCCCGGACAGATTGCAACTAATGAAAAACTGTTTTTT	CASSPGQIATNEKLFF	TRBJ1-4	TRBV5-1	.	.
TGTGCCTCCCGGCGGGGGCCCGAATCACCCCTCCACTTT	CASRRGPESPLHF	TRBJ1-6	TRBV6-5	few	.
TGTGCCAGCAGCCACCGCGAGACAGGGAAGGTCTCAGGACAGCCCCAGCATTTT	CASSHRETGKVSGQPQHF	TRBJ1-5	TRBV21-1	.	.
TGTGCCAGCAGTGAAGGAAGGGGGCAGTTCTTC	CASSEGRGQFF	TRBJ2-1	TRBV6-1	few	.
TGCGCCAGCAGCCAAGATTTAAGCAGGGTAGATAATTCACCCCTCCACTTT	CASSQDLSRVDNSPLHF	TRBJ1-6	TRBV4-3	.	.
TGTGCCAGCAGCCAAGCTCCCGAGAGCTCTGGAAACACCATATATTTT	CASSQAPESSGNTIYF	TRBJ1-3	TRBV4-2	.	.
TGTGCCAGCAGTCCCCCCCGGGGTGTCTACACCTTC	CASSPPRGVYTF	TRBJ1-2	TRBV12-3/TRBV12-4	.	.
TGTGCCAGCAGCTTTTCGAATCAGCCCCAGCATTTT	CASSFSNQPQHF	TRBJ1-5	TRBV5-8	.	.
TGTGCCAGCAGCCGGACACTTCAGGCCTCTTCACCCCTCCACTTT	CASSRTLQASSPLHF	TRBJ1-6	TRBV3-1/TRBV3-2	.	.
TGTGCCAGCAGCCACCTCGGACAGGGGGGAGGCGAGCAGTACTTC	CASSHLGQGGGEQYF	TRBJ2-7	TRBV3-1/TRBV3-2	many	TRBD1
TGTGCCAGCAGTTGGACATTACCCTCCTACAATGAGCAGTTCTTC	CASSWTLPSYNEQFF	TRBJ2-1	TRBV6-5	.	.
TGTGCCAGCAGCCAAGGGTCCAGTACGGGGGAAAAACTGTTTTTT	CASSQGSSTGEKLFF	TRBJ1-4	TRBV4-2	few	.
TGTGCCAGCAGCGAGGGACAGTATAGCAATCAGCCCCAGCATTTT	CASSEGQYSNQPQHF	TRBJ1-5	TRBV5-8	.	TRBD1
TGTGCCAGCAGATTATCCGCTGGGGCCAACGTCCTGACTTTC	CASRLSAGANVLTF	TRBJ2-6	TRBV6-6	.	.
TGTGCCACGGGATCCTCCAATCAGCCCCAGCATTTT	CATGSSNQPQHF	TRBJ1-5	TRBV21-1	.	.
TGTGCCAGCAGTTACACTACAGGGGAGCAGTACTTC	CASSYTTGEQYF	TRBJ2-7	TRBV6-2/TRBV6-3	few	.
TGTGCCAGCAGCTTAGGCCAGTACTATGGCTGCACCTTC	CASSLGQYYGCTF	TRBJ1-2	TRBV7-2	.	.
TGCGCCAGCAGCTTGGAGCCCCAGGACAGAAGAAACACTGAAGCTTTCTTT	CASSLEPQDRRNTEAFF	TRBJ1-1	TRBV5-1	once	.
TGTGCCAGCAGCTTCGGAGGGGCGGGACTAGTCTACACCGGGGAGCTGTTTTTT	CASSFGGAGLVYTGELFF	TRBJ2-2	TRBV7-8	.	TRBD2
TGTGCCAGCAGCTTAGCCTCCCCTAGCACGGCTGCGAACACCGGGGAGCTGTTTTTT	CASSLASPSTAANTGELFF	TRBJ2-2	TRBV7-6	.	.
TGCGCCAGCAGCCCCGGACTAGCGGCCTCCCGGGAGACCCAGTACTTC	CASSPGLAASRETQYF	TRBJ2-5	TRBV4-3	.	TRBD2
TGTGCCAGCAGCCCTGGAGGACTTTCCTACGAGCAGTACTTC	CASSPGGLSYEQYF	TRBJ2-7	TRBV5-4	.	.
TGTGCCAGTAGTACCGCCAAGACTAGCGGGAGAGGGGCAGATACGCAGTATTTT	CASSTAKTSGRGADTQYF	TRBJ2-3	TRBV19	.	TRBD2
TGCGCCAGCAGCTTGGTTGCAGCGAACACCGGGGAGCTGTTTTTT	CASSLVAANTGELFF	TRBJ2-2	TRBV5-1	.	.
TGTGCCAGCAGCCAGGAATTTGGTCCGGGACAGGGGTACGAGCAGTACTTC	CASSQEFGPGQGYEQYF	TRBJ2-7	TRBV5-8	few	TRBD1
TGTGCCAGCAGTTATCGTAGGAGGTGGGTGGAGCAGTTCTTC	CASSYRRRWVEQFF	TRBJ2-1	TRBV6-6	.	.
TGTGCCAGTAGGGTAGCGGGGGACGTCGAGCAGTACTTC	CASRVAGDVEQYF	TRBJ2-7	TRBV19	.	TRBD2
TGTGCCTGGACACAGGGATGGAATTCACCCCTCCACTTT	CAWTQGWNSPLHF	TRBJ1-6	TRBV30	.	.
TGCGCCAGCAGTCCGGGGGACAGGAATGGTTCACCCCTCCACTTT	CASSPGDRNGSPLHF	TRBJ1-6	TRBV5-1	.	TRBD1